The 8 T cell receptor beta chains listed next were all sequenced from one sample in a study of Ad26.COV2.S vaccination and SARS-CoV-2 variants. Here immunoSEQ multiplex PCR was the method, and the copy in TCRdb shows in-frame clones only, minus some. Of more than 300,000 clones in the sample, about 85% are singletons; the top ten hold 2.1%. The treatment: 19 received Ad26.COV2.S at low or high dose, single or two shots; about 5 received placebo; per-sample allocation not given. Sampling was done on day 63 after the first vaccine or placebo injection. The source was peripheral blood, collected in a trial of Ad26.COV2.S vaccine versus placebo. Receptor source: a person between 18 and 60 years old who received the Ad26.COV2.S COVID-19 vaccine or a placebo.

The genes are TRBV13 and TRBJ1-2; possibly TRBD1 for D (5 bases). The V end was cut by 3 bases, the J end by 7 bases, with 12 bases between. The CDR3 is made up of 13 amino acids. Germline CDR1 and CDR2: PRHDT and FYEKMQ (reference sequence). The CDR3 DNA reads TGTGCCAGCAGCTTGGGTCAGGGTGCTGGCTACACCTTC. Translation gives CASSLGQGAGYTF.

The V gene is TRBV28, the J gene TRBJ1-4; D perhaps matches TRBD1 (6 bases). The CDR3 runs to 13 residues. V gave up 6 bases and J gave up 10 bases, with 15 bases separating them. In germline, CDR1 is MDHEN, CDR2 SYDVKM. CDR3 nucleotide sequence: TGTGCCAGCAGCAAACCAGGGGTGGGAAAACTGTTTTTT. Translated, it gives CASSKPGVGKLFF.

This clone was seen more than once but under ten times. The same CDR3 is also encoded by other DNA sequences in this sample. V and J are TRBV9 and TRBJ1-1; D gene ambiguous. The germline V gene has CDR1 SGDLS and CDR2 YYNGEE. V shed 0 bases and J shed 1 base, with 4 bases lying between them. CDR3 size: 13 residues. For the CDR3, the DNA is TGTGCCAGCAGCGTAGCACCGAACACTGAAGCTTTCTTT. Amino acids: CASSVAPNTEAFF.

This clone was recorded once. This rearrangement joins TRBV10-3 to TRBJ1-2; a possible D gene is TRBD1 (6 bases). CDR1 ENHRY and CDR2 SYGVKD come from the germline V gene. The CDR3 spans 14 residues. Trimming left V 3 bases short and J 4 bases short, with 12 bases between. CDR3 in DNA: TGTGCCATCAGTGATACAGGGATAAGCTATGGCTACACCTTC. Translation gives CAISDTGISYGYTF.

This chain uses TRBV19 with TRBJ1-2; D remains ambiguous. V lost 3 bases, J lost 7 bases, and 9 bases lay in between. CDR1 and CDR2 (germline): LNHDA, SQIVND (reference sequence). The length of the CDR3 is 12 residues. The CDR3 DNA reads TGTGCCAGTAGTATCCCCGTTTTTGGCTACACCTTC. Protein sequence: CASSIPVFGYTF.

This chain links TRBV7-6 with TRBJ2-7, with D perhaps being TRBD1 or TRBD2 (5 bases each). Germline V gives CDR1 SGHVS, CDR2 FNYEAQ. The V end lost 1 base, the J end lost 5 bases, and 6 bases lay between the germline ends. The CDR3 totals 12 residues. CDR3 nucleotides: TGTGCCAGCAGCTTAGTGGGGGACGAGCAGTACTTC. Protein: CASSLVGDEQYF.

This clone occurred once. The chain is built from TRBV4-2 and TRBJ1-6, with D uncertain. This CDR3 region has 13 residues. The V gene's germline CDR1 is LGHNA and CDR2 YNFKEQ. The V end was cut by 0 bases, the J end by 7 bases, with 4 bases between. The CDR3 DNA follows: TGTGCCAGCAGCCAAGAGGGGAATTCACCCCTCCACTTT. This codes for CASSQEGNSPLHF.

The CDR3 region is CASSTGDSPLHF. The CDR3, as DNA: TGTGCCAGCAGTACCGGGGACTCACCCCTCCACTTT. The V call is TRBV6-5, the J call TRBJ1-6; weak D call: TRBD1 (5 bases). Between the trimmed V and J ends, which lost 5 bases and 10 bases, there was a span of 9 bases. CDR1 is MNHEY and CDR2 is SVGAGI in the germline V gene. The CDR3 is 12 amino acids.